The 6 T cell receptor beta chains reported below all come from one sample, sequenced in a study of T cells in Graves' hyperthyroidism and ophthalmopathy. Amplified TCR beta CDR3 regions derived from RNA transcripts. Initially, a first-round RT-PCR of the TCR CDR3 employed the HTBI primer set. In TCRdb, the multiplex PCR reads were re-called with MiXCR into one record per CDR3 protein. The data contain hundreds of thousands of distinct CDR3 sequences, roughly 21% of them singletons. Material for sequencing was blood. The receptors derive from a man aged 35 to 55 with Graves' ophthalmopathy.

To note about this clonotype: A read error may explain this, as a much larger clone is one base away. The V call is TRBV30, the J call TRBJ2-7, with TRBD1 matching 7 bases. The DNA end is more similar to TRBJ2-1, so the J call may be wrong. CDR1 and CDR2 (germline): GTSNPN, SVGIG (reference sequence). The CDR3 has 14 residues. CDR3 protein: CAWSVVTGSYEQFF. The CDR3 region has the DNA TGTGCCTGGAGTGTTGTGACAGGGTCCTACGAGCAGTTCTTC.

This clonotype was picked up many times. This chain joins TRBV6-1 and TRBJ2-2, with D possibly matching TRBD2 (6 bases). This CDR3 is 15 amino acids long. V lost 5 bases and J 4 bases, leaving 14 bases between the germline ends. Germline loops: CDR1 MNHNS, CDR2 SASEGT. The chain's CDR3 is CASSSTGERTGELFF. The DNA of the CDR3 is TGTGCCAGCAGTTCGACGGGAGAGCGCACCGGGGAGCTGTTTTTT.

Note on this clonotype: A much larger clone lies one base from this, so it may be a read error. V usage is TRBV12-3 or TRBV12-4 and J usage is TRBJ1-1; maybe TRBD1 (5 bases). V was clipped by 6 bases and J by 3 bases, with 14 bases between them. This CDR3 contains 14 residues. CDR3 amino acids: CASRSFGGHTEAFF. The CDR3 DNA follows: TGTGCCAGCAGATCTTTTGGGGGTCACACTGAAGCTTTCTTT.

The chain joins TRBV5-6 to TRBJ2-1, with D possibly TRBD1 on 6 matching bases. The germline V and J ends were trimmed by 4 bases and 12 bases, with 17 bases remaining between them. The CDR3 consists of 13 residues. Germline loops: CDR1 SGHDT, CDR2 YYEEEE. In DNA, the CDR3 is TGTGCCAGCAGCGTATACAGGGTTTTAGGGCAGTTCTTC. It codes for CASSVYRVLGQFF.

This clonotype showed up just once. This rearrangement joins TRBV7-8 to TRBJ2-7; 11 bases align to TRBD2. Trimming took 1 base from V and 1 from J; bases not matched to a gene: 9. Germline V lookup: CDR1 SGHVS, CDR2 FQNEAQ. This CDR3 has 18 amino acids. This CDR3 reads CASSLDPLLAGESYEQYF. CDR3 nucleotides: TGTGCCAGCAGCTTAGACCCACTACTAGCGGGAGAATCCTACGAGCAGTACTTC.

This clonotype came up a few times. The V gene is TRBV7-9, the J gene TRBJ2-7; a possible D gene is TRBD1 (5 bases). The CDR3 loop spans 15 amino acids. The germline CDR1 and CDR2 sequences are SEHNR and FQNEAQ (reference sequence). Trimming cost V 4 bases and J 1 base, with 14 bases left between them. The CDR3 loop reads CASSSRLDTSYEQYF. For the CDR3, the DNA is TGTGCCAGCAGCTCGAGACTGGACACTTCCTACGAGCAGTACTTC.